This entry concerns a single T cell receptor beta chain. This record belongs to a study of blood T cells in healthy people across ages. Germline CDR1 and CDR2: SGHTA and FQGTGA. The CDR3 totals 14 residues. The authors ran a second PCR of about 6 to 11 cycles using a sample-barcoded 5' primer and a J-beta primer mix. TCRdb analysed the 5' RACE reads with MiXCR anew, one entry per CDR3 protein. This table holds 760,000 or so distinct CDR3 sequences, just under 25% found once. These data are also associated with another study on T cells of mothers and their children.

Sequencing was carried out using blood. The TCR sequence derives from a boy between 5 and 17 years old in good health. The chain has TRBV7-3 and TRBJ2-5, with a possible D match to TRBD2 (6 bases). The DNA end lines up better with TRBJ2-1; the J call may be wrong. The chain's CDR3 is CASSLMGGDDEQFF. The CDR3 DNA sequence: TGTGCCAGCAGCTTAATGGGCGGGGACGATGAGCAGTTCTTC.